This T cell receptor beta chain was sequenced during a study of metastatic and nonmetastatic thyroid tumors. As for the study in general: Repertoires from malignant and benign thyroid patients were compared across blood and tumor or nodule tissue.

Regarding the study as a whole: For both blood and tumor, malignant thyroid tumors reportedly showed significantly higher TCR beta diversity than benign nodules did.

This CDR3 region has 15 residues. V lost 3 bases, J lost 9 bases, and 21 bases lay in between. The V gene's germline CDR1 is DFQATT and CDR2 SNEGSKA (reference sequence). Using MiXCR, TCRdb reanalyzed the PCR reads. This sample has 5,500 to 7,000 clones, with 2.5% to 3.5% found just once. Treatment of any kind had been given to no patient before thyroid surgery. This clone is labeled medium-sized. Its antigen is still unknown. The J gene is TRBJ2-1, the V gene TRBV20-1; perhaps TRBD1 as D (6 bases). Sample: tumor tissue. The sequence came from a female donor with papillary thyroid cancer or a benign thyroid nodule (not recorded which). Some clones in this sample may be carry-over from other donors' samples. The chain's CDR3 is CSASDRGGSNGEQFF. CDR3 coding DNA: TGCAGTGCTAGTGACCGAGGGGGTTCCAACGGTGAGCAGTTCTTC.